This T cell receptor beta chain is drawn from a study of response to subunit inactivated influenza vaccine. The germline V and J ends were trimmed by 0 bases and 5 bases, with 11 bases remaining between them. CDR1 SGDLS and CDR2 YYNGEE come from the germline V gene. CDR3 size: 14 residues. TCRdb analysed the RT-PCR reads with MiXCR anew, one entry per CDR3 protein. The sample records 800,000 to 1,000,000 distinct CDR3 sequences, 21% being singletons. This clonotype was found a few times. The receptor's source is a man aged 50-59 years who received an inactivated influenza vaccine. The chain recombines TRBV9 with TRBJ2-5; either TRBD1 or TRBD2 may supply D (5 bases each). The starting material was PBMCs from blood, obtained 5 days after vaccination. The chain's CDR3 is CASSVASGTETQYF. Here the CDR3 DNA reads TGTGCCAGCAGCGTAGCGTCAGGGACGGAGACCCAGTACTTC. The variable domain in full, completed from reference TRBV9 and TRBJ2-5, reads DSGVTQTPKHLITATGQRVTLRCSPRSGDLSVYWYQQSLDQGLQFLIQYYNGEERAKGNILERFSAQQFPDLHSELNLSSLELGDSALYFCASSVASGTETQYFGPGTRLLVL.